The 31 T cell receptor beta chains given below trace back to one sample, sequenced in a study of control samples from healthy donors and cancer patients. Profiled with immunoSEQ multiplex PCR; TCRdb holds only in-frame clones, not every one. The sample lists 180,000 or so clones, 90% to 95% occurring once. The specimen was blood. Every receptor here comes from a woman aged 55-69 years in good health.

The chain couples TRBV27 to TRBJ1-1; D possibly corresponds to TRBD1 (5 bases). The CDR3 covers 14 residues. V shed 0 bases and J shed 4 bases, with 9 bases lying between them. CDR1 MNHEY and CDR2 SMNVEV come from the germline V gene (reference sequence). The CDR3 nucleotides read TGTGCCAGCAGTTTATCGGCAGGGACCACTGAAGCTTTCTTT. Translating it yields CASSLSAGTTEAFF.

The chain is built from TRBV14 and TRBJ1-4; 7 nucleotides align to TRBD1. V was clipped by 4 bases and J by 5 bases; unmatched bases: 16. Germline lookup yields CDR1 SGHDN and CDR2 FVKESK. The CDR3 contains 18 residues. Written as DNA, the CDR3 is TGTGCCAGCAGCCCCCCTCCCGGGACAGTGTGGTCCAATGAAAAACTGTTTTTT. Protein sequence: CASSPPPGTVWSNEKLFF.

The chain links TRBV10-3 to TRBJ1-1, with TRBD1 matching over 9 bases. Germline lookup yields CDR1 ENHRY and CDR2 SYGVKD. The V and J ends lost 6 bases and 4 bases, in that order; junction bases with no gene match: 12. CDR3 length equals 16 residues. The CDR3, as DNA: TGTGCCATCAGGATTGGTGACAGGGGGTTATTCACTGAAGCTTTCTTT. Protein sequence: CAIRIGDRGLFTEAFF.

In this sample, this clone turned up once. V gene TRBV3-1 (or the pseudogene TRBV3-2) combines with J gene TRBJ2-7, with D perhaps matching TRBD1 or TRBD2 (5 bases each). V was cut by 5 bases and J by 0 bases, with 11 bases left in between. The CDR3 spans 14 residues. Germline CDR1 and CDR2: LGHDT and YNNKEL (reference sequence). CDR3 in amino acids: CASSLFGGSYEQYF. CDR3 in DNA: TGTGCCAGCAGCTTATTTGGGGGCTCCTACGAGCAGTACTTC.

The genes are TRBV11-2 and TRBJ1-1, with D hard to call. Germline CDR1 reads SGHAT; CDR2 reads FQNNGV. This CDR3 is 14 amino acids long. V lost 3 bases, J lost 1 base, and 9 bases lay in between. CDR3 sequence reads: CASSLMLENTEAFF. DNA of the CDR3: TGTGCCAGCAGCTTGATGTTAGAGAACACTGAAGCTTTCTTT.

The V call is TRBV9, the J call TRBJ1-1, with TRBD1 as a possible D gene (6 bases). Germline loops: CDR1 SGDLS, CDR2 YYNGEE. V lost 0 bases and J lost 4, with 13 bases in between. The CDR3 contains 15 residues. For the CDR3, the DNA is TGTGCCAGCAGCGTAGCGGGGGCCATAGCCACTGAAGCTTTCTTT. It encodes CASSVAGAIATEAFF.

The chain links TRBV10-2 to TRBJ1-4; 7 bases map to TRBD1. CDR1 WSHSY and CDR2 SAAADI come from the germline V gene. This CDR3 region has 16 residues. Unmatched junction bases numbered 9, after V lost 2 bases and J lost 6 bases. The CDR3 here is CASSEVTGTLYEKLFF. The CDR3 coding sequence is TGCGCCAGCAGTGAGGTGACAGGGACGCTTTATGAAAAACTGTTTTTT.

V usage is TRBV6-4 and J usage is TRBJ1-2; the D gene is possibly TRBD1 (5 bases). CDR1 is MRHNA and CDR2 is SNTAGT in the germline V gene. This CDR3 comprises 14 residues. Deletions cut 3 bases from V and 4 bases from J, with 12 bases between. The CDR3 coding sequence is TGTGCCAGCAGTGAAGGTCAGGGTGGCTATGGCTACACCTTC. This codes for CASSEGQGGYGYTF.

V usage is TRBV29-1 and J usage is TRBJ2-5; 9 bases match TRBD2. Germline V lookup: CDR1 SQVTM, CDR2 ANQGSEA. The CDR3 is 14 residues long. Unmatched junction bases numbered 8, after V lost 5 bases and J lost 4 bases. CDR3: CSVSAGGDGETQYF. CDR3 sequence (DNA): TGCAGCGTTTCAGCGGGGGGAGACGGAGAGACCCAGTACTTC.

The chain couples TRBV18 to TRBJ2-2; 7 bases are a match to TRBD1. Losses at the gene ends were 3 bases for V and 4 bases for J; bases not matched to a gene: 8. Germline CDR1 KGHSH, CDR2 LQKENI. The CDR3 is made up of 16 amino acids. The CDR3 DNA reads TGTGCCAGCTCACCTCCGGGACAGACTTTCACCGGGGAGCTGTTTTTT. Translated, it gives CASSPPGQTFTGELFF.

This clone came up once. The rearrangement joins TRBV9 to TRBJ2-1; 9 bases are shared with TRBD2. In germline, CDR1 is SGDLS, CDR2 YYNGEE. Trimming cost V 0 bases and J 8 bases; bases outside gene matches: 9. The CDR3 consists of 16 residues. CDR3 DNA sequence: TGTGCCAGCAGCGTAGTTAGCGGGGGCCCCTGGGATGAGCAGTTCTTC. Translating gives CASSVVSGGPWDEQFF.

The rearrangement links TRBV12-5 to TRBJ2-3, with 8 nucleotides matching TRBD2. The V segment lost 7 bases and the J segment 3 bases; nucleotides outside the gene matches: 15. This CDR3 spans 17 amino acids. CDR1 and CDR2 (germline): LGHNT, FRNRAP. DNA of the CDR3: TGTGCTAGTGTTCGGGGGGGGCAATGTGTAGAAACAGATACGCAGTATTTT. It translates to CASVRGGQCVETDTQYF.

The CDR3 loop is CASSKYDPTEAFF. DNA for the CDR3: TGTGCCAGCAGTAAATACGATCCCACTGAAGCTTTCTTT. The chain combines TRBV6-2 or TRBV6-3 with TRBJ1-1; no clear D gene. The germline gives CDR1 MNHEY, CDR2 SVGEGT. Trimming took off 5 bases at V and 4 bases at J, with 11 bases between the two ends. This CDR3 comprises 13 residues.

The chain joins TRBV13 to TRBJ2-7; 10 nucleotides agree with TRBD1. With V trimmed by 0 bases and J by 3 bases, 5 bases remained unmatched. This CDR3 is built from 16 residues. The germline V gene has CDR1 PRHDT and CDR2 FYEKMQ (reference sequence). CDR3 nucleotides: TGTGCCAGCAGCTTAGGCCGGACAGGGGGTCACTACGAGCAGTACTTC. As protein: CASSLGRTGGHYEQYF.

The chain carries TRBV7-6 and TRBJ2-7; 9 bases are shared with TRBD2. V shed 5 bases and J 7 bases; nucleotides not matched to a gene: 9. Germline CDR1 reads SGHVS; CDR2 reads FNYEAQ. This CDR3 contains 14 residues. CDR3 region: CASSPSGVGREQYF. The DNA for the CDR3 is TGTGCCAGCAGCCCTAGCGGGGTCGGAAGGGAGCAGTACTTC.

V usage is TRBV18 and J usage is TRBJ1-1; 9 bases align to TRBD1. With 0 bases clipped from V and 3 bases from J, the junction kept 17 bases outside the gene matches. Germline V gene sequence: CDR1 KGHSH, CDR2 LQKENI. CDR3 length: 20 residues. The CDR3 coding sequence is TGTGCCAGCTCACCACCGGCTCTAGGCTTAACAGGGGGCTTCTACACTGAAGCTTTCTTT. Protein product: CASSPPALGLTGGFYTEAFF.

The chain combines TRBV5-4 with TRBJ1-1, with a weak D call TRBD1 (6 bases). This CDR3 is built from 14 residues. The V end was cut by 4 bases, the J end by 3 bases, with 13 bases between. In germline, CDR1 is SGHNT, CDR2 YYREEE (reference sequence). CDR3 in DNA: TGTGCCAGCAGCGAAACAGGGTTGTACACTGAAGCTTTCTTT. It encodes CASSETGLYTEAFF. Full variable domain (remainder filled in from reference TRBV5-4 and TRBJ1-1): ETGVTQSPTHLIKTRGQQVTLRCSSQSGHNTVSWYQQALGQGPQFIFQYYREEENGRGNFPPRFSGLQFPNYSSELNVNALELDDSALYLCASSETGLYTEAFFGQGTRLTVV.

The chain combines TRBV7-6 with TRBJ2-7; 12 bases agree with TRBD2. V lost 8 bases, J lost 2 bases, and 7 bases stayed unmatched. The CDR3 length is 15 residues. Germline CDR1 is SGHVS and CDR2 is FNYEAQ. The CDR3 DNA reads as TGTGCCAGCCAAGAAAGACTAGCGGGGGCCTACGAGCAGTACTTC. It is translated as CASQERLAGAYEQYF.

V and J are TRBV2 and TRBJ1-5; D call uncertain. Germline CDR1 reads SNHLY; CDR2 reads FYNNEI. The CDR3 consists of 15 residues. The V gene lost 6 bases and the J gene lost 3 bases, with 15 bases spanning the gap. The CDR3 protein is CASRGGTADNQPQHF. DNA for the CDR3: TGTGCCAGCAGGGGCGGAACAGCAGACAATCAGCCCCAGCATTTT.

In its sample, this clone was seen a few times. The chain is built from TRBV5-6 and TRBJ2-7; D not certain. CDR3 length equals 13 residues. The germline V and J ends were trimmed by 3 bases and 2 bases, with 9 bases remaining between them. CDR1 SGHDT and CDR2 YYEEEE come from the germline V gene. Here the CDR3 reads CASSSRVPYEQYF. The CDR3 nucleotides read TGTGCCAGCAGCTCTCGGGTTCCCTACGAGCAGTACTTC.

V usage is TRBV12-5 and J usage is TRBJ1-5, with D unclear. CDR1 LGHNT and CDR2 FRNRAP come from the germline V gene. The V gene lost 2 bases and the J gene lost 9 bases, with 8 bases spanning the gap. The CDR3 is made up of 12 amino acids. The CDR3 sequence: CASGLFLGPQHF. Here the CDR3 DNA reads TGTGCTAGTGGTTTGTTTTTGGGGCCCCAGCATTTT. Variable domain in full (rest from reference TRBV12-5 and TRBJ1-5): DARVTQTPRHKVTEMGQEVTMRCQPILGHNTVFWYRQTMMQGLELLAYFRNRAPLDDSGMPKDRFSAEMPDATLATLKIQPSEPRDSAVYFCASGLFLGPQHFGDGTRLSIL.

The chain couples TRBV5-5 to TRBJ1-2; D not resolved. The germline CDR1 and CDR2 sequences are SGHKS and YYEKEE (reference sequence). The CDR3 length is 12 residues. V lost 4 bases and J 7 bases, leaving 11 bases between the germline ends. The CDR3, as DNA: TGTGCCAGCAGCCTCGTCGGGCCTGGCTACACCTTC. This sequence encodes CASSLVGPGYTF.

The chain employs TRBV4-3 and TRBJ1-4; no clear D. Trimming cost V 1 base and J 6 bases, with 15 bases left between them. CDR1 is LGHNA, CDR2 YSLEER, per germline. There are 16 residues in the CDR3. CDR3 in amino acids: CASSQASSALYEKLFF. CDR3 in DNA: TGCGCCAGCAGCCAAGCATCGTCAGCCCTGTATGAAAAACTGTTTTTT.

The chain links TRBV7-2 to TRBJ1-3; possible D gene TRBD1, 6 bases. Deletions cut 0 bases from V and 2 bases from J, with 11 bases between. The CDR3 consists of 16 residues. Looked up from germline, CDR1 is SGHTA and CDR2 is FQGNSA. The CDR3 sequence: CASSLAQGSAGNTIYF. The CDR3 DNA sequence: TGTGCCAGCAGCTTAGCACAGGGCTCCGCTGGAAACACCATATATTTT.

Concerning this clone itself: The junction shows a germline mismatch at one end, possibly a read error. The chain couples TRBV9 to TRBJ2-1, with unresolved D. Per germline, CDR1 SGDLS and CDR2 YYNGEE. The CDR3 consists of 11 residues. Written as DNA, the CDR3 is TGTGCCAGCAGCGGACCACCTCCACTCCTCTTC. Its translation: CASSGPPPLLF.

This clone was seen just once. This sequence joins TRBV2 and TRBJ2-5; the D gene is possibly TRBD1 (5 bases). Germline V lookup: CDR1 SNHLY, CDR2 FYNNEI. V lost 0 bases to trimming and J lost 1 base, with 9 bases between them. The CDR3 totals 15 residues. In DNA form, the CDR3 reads TGTGCCAGCAGTGAAGCGTTAAGGGGCCAAGAGACCCAGTACTTC. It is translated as CASSEALRGQETQYF. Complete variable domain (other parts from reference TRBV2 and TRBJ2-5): EPEVTQTPSHQVTQMGQEVILRCVPISNHLYFYWYRQILGQKVEFLVSFYNNEISEKSEIFDDQFSVERPDGSNFTLKIRSTKLEDSAMYFCASSEALRGQETQYFGPGTRLLVL.

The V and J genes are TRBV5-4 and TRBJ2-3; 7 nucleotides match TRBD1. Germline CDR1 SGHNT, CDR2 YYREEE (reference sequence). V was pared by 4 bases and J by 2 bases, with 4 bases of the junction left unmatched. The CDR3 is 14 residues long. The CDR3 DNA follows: TGTGCCAGCAGCACGGGACAGCCCACAGATACGCAGTATTTT. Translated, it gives CASSTGQPTDTQYF. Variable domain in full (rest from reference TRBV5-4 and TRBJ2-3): ETGVTQSPTHLIKTRGQQVTLRCSSQSGHNTVSWYQQALGQGPQFIFQYYREEENGRGNFPPRFSGLQFPNYSSELNVNALELDDSALYLCASSTGQPTDTQYFGPGTRLTVL.

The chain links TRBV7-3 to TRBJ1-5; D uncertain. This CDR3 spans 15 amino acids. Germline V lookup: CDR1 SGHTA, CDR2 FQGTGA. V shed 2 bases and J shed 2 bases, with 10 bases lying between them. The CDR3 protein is CASSLLAGRNQPQHF. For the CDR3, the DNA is TGTGCCAGCAGCTTACTCGCAGGCCGCAATCAGCCCCAGCATTTT.

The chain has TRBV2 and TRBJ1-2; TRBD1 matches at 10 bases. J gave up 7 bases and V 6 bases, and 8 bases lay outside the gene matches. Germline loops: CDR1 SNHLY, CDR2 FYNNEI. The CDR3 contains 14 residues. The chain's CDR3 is CASSDRGLEAGYTF. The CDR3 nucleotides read TGTGCCAGCAGCGACAGGGGGCTGGAGGCTGGCTACACCTTC.

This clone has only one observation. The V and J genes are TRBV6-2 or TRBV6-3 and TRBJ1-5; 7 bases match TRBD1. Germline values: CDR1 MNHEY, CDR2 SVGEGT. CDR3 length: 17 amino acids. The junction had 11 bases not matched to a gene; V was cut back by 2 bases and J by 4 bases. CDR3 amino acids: CASSYPGTVSPNQPQHF. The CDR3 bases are TGTGCCAGCAGTTACCCCGGGACAGTATCCCCAAATCAGCCCCAGCATTTT.

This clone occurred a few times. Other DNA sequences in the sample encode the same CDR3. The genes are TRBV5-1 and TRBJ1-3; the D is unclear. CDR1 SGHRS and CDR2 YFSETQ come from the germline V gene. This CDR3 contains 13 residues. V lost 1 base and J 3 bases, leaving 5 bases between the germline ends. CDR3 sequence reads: CASSLTGGNTIYF. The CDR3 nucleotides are TGCGCCAGCAGCTTGACGGGTGGAAACACCATATATTTT.